There are many counts of the clone carrying this T cell receptor (beta chain). Its antigen is undetermined. Trimming cost V 4 bases and J 7 bases, with 13 bases left between them. The germline V gene has CDR1 MNHEY and CDR2 SMNVEV (reference sequence). The CDR3 loop spans 14 amino acids. These data come from a study of T cells in Graves' hyperthyroidism and ophthalmopathy. Whole-study findings and limits: A median 6.5 months before onset, the model predicted ophthalmopathy.

Ophthalmopathy patients had moderate-to-severe active disease, CAS ≥3, NOSPECS ≥4, and disease duration under 3 months. Reasons for excluding patients were uncontrolled infection, other autoimmune disease, pregnancy or lactation. PBMCs were derived from around 10 ml fresh peripheral blood. Amplification of TCR beta CDR3 regions was performed using RNA transcripts as template. Primed by the HTBI set, a first-round RT-PCR was run on the TCR CDR3. TCRdb reanalysed the multiplex PCR reads using MiXCR and keeps one entry per CDR3 protein. The table includes over 450,000 distinct CDR3 sequences, roughly 17% detected once.

The chain couples TRBV27 to TRBJ1-4; TRBD1 might be the D (5 bases). Material for sequencing was blood. The source is a young woman with Graves' ophthalmopathy. This CDR3 is CASSSQGVGEKLFF. DNA of the CDR3: TGTGCCAGCAGTTCCCAGGGAGTTGGTGAAAAACTGTTTTTT.